This TCR beta chain was sequenced in a study of blood T cells in healthy people across ages (dated by TCRdb to between 2015 and 2017). Regarding the study in general: Template switching captured roughly one uniquely barcoded TCR beta cDNA molecule per two T cells in model experiments. Using deep sequencing normalized with unique cDNA molecular identifiers, the study measured how TCR beta repertoire diversity changes with age. The donors were split into four age groups: young (average around 15 years), middle-aged (roughly 39), aged (about 62) and long-lived (about 74). The study analyzed two additional independent replicas of 1 million unique cDNA reads from the same blood draw for two donors, one aged 18 to 30 and one aged 80 or older. Overall study results and their limits: There was a strong correlation between observed TCR beta diversity and the percentage of naive T cells measured by flow cytometry. The CMV infection status of donors was not known, potentially confounding age-related changes in expanded clonotypes. Observed TCR beta diversity per million T cells fell roughly linearly with age, and a significant reduction was already apparent by age roughly 40. Bulk unsorted PBMC profiling prevented conclusive comparison of naive and antigen-experienced compartments. Compared with the aged group, the long-lived group had more naive CD4+ T cells, fewer expanded clones and increased TCR diversity, a pattern suggesting age selection. Total diversity estimates from one million sequenced T cells were considered lower bounds and underestimates.

The library was generated by 5' RACE. Sequencing relied on an Illumina HiSeq 2500. The second PCR ran for about 6 to 12 cycles and used a J-beta primer mix along with a sample-barcoded 5' primer. Each TCR beta cDNA molecule received a unique molecular identifier from a template-switch 5' adaptor carrying 12 random nucleotides. Each sample yielded at least 2.5 million CDR3-containing paired-end reads. All of the RNA was converted into first-strand cDNA using the Mint cDNA synthesis kit, with a TRBC-specific oligonucleotide serving as the primer. Following uracil-DNA glycosylase treatment, all cDNA underwent a first 18-cycle PCR with the universal primers M1SS and BC2_uni_R. The published analysis was carried out like this. For normalization, 1 million high-quality reads were randomly selected from each sample, with every read carrying a distinct molecular identifier. Instead of being binned into consensus sequences, reads that shared molecular identifiers were thrown out. MiTCR, with a Q25 quality threshold and the strictest error-elimination algorithm, was used for CDR3 identification, clonotype clustering and error correction. A nonparametric unseen species model with Euler transformation was used to estimate lower-bound total TCR beta diversity. TCRdb handled the public reads itself, with Q25 trimming in fastp and clone calling in MiXCR, and kept productive beta chains. All rows with the same CDR3 protein become a single entry with the most common DNA and genes. These V and J calls are TCRdb output, not the study's own analysis. This sample is represented by roughly 800,000 distinct CDR3 sequences; 20% to 25% of them were singletons. The leading ten clones occupy 9.4% of the sample.

Donors were approximately 42 systemically healthy Caucasian individuals from Russia aged roughly 6 to 90 years. Each donor gave 8 to 10 milliliters of peripheral blood, drawn into EDTA-treated Vacutainer tubes. Ficoll-Paque density-gradient centrifugation was used to isolate PBMCs, with at least 7 million per sample. Total RNA, at least 6 micrograms per sample, was extracted from PBMCs with Trizol reagent. Naive CD45RAhigh/CD27high T cell percentages were measured by flow cytometry on a PBMC aliquot from every donor. Regarding this clonotype: This receptor's antigen is unknown. No base qualities exist here, and no much larger clone lies one base off it.

Via the germline V gene, CDR1 is MNHEY and CDR2 SVGEGT. Germline trimming: 6 bases from V, 9 bases from J; junction bases outside gene matches: 7. The CDR3 measures 13 amino acids from cysteine to phenylalanine. Just the 39-base CDR3 DNA is kept, in frame starting at base 1. These data also featured in a second study, about T cells of mothers and their children. As the second paper documents: Donors were nine systemically healthy Caucasian individuals: three mothers and their six children. cDNA synthesis consumed the entire amount of extracted RNA, loaded at approximately 1.4 ug RNA in each 15 ul reaction. In the second PCR, the M1S primer introduced both the sample barcodes and 2-4 random nucleotides. More than 8 million TCR beta CDR3 reads were obtained from each mother, and 2.5 million to 3 million reads were obtained from each child. Thymic selection similarly shapes TCR recombination output in related and unrelated pairs, with minor effect from inherited differences. Related mother-child pairs always showed normalized repertoire overlap that was slightly higher than in unrelated mother-child pairs, though the difference was never significant. Persistent microchimeric T cell clones were not detected, at a sensitivity of 95 to 100 clones per million clonotypes. The study used deep NGS to compare TCR beta repertoires of mothers and children, seeking features distinguishing related mother-child pairs from unrelated individuals. On average, the children were roughly 11 +/- 4 years old, while the mothers were about 40 +/- 4 years old. After adapters were ligated using NEBNext reagents, the libraries underwent 100+100 nt paired-end sequencing on an Illumina HiSeq 2000. Mother and child libraries were prepared a month apart and sequenced in separate runs to prevent cross-contamination. Between roughly 500,000 and 2,100,000 distinct TCR beta clonotypes were identified per donor. Naive TCR beta clonotypes were estimated from low-frequency clonotypes matched to each donor's FACS-determined naive share, without sorting.

Here the chain combines TRBV6-2 or TRBV6-3 and TRBJ2-4; a stretch of 8 junction bases matches TRBD2. The sequenced material came from blood. The source is a boy between 10 and 17 years old in good health. The bases are TGTGCCAGCAGCGGGAGGGCCGGGGGCATTCAGTACTTC. Its translation reads: CASSGRAGGIQYF.